These 4 T cell receptor beta chains came from one sample sequenced in a study of blood T cell repertoires in COVID-19. Sequencing used immunoSEQ multiplex PCR; TCRdb keeps in-frame clones, though not all of them. The sample has roughly 170,000 clones; 85% to 90% are singletons. The sequenced sample was peripheral blood. The receptors come from a man between 35 and 55 years old with active or convalescent COVID-19.

DNA of the CDR3: TGTGCCAGCAGTCCCGGGACTAGCCGAACCGGGGAGCTGTTTTTT. This sequence encodes CASSPGTSRTGELFF. The chain links TRBV28 to TRBJ2-2; TRBD2 matches 9 bases. Trimming at V came to 5 bases and at J to 5 bases, leaving 6 bases not matched to a gene. The germline gives CDR1 MDHEN, CDR2 SYDVKM. The CDR3 runs to 15 residues.

This clone was recorded once. V gene TRBV5-5 combines with J gene TRBJ1-1; the D gene is possibly TRBD1 (5 bases). Germline V gene data show CDR1 as SGHKS and CDR2 as YYEKEE (reference sequence). Trimming shortened V by 4 bases and J by 5 bases, and 12 bases separated the two germline ends. The CDR3 is made up of 13 amino acids. The CDR3 DNA sequence: TGTGCCAGCAGCCCCTTCGGGGGGACTGAAGCTTTCTTT. Its protein is CASSPFGGTEAFF.

The V call is TRBV18, the J call TRBJ1-2, with D maybe TRBD1 (6 bases). Per germline, CDR1 KGHSH and CDR2 LQKENI. This CDR3 is built from 15 residues. The V end was cut by 2 bases, the J end by 8 bases, with 18 bases between. In nucleotides, the CDR3 is TGTGCCAGCTCACCATCGACGGGTTTTCAGGGGGGCTACACCTTC. This encodes CASSPSTGFQGGYTF.

The rearrangement links TRBV2 to TRBJ2-5, with D perhaps TRBD2 (5 bases). This CDR3 contains 14 residues. CDR1 is SNHLY and CDR2 is FYNNEI in the germline V gene. V shed 6 bases and J shed 5 bases, with 16 bases lying between them. The CDR3 is CASRFSLAGETQYF. CDR3 DNA: TGTGCCAGCAGGTTTTCTCTAGCCGGGGAGACCCAGTACTTC.